These 15 T cell receptor beta chains share one sample of origin, sequenced in a study of blood T cell repertoires in COVID-19. Measured with immunoSEQ multiplex PCR; TCRdb has only the in-frame clones, and not every one. The sample lists fewer than 200,000 clones, around 87% occurring once. Sequencing was carried out using PBMCs or T cells enriched from blood (not recorded which). These receptors came from a woman aged 40 to 50 in a cohort exposed to, infected with or recovered from COVID-19 (not recorded which).

In its sample, this clone was seen a few times. The V call is TRBV7-9, the J call TRBJ2-7; TRBD2 aligns across 12 bases. The germline CDR1 and CDR2 sequences are SEHNR and FQNEAQ (reference sequence). The CDR3 has 16 amino acids. With V trimmed by 4 bases and J by 5 bases, 9 bases remained unmatched. The CDR3 DNA follows: TGTGCCAGCAGCTCACTAGCGGGAGGATACTTGGACGAGCAGTACTTC. This encodes CASSSLAGGYLDEQYF.

The V and J genes are TRBV28 and TRBJ1-1; 9 nucleotides line up with TRBD1. V was pared by 4 bases and J by 6 bases, with 9 bases of the junction left unmatched. The V gene's germline CDR1 is MDHEN and CDR2 SYDVKM. The CDR3 is made up of 15 amino acids. The CDR3 is CASSSLTGGIAEAFF. CDR3 nucleotides: TGTGCCAGCAGTTCCCTAACAGGGGGCATCGCTGAAGCTTTCTTT.

The V call is TRBV7-2, the J call TRBJ2-7, with a weak D call TRBD2 (6 bases). V was cut by 2 bases and J by 4 bases, with 12 bases left in between. Germline-derived CDR1 and CDR2 are SGHTA and FQGNSA. This CDR3 contains 14 residues. The CDR3 coding sequence is TGTGCCAGCAGCTTATCGGGAGAGCGGTACGAGCAGTACTTC. Protein sequence: CASSLSGERYEQYF. Complete variable domain (other parts from reference TRBV7-2 and TRBJ2-7): GAGVSQSPSNKVTEKGKDVELRCDPISGHTALYWYRQSLGQGLEFLIYFQGNSAPDKSGLPSDRFSAERTGGSVSTLTIQRTQQEDSAVYLCASSLSGERYEQYFGPGTRLTVT.

This chain joins TRBV6-5 and TRBJ1-1; D uncertain. This CDR3 spans 14 amino acids. Germline CDR1 and CDR2: MNHEY and SVGAGI. Trimming removed 4 bases from V and 5 bases from J, with 14 bases in between. The CDR3 DNA reads TGTGCCAGCAGTTTCCCGGGTGCCGTAACTGAAGCTTTCTTT. The encoded protein is CASSFPGAVTEAFF.

This clone was detected once. This chain uses TRBV28 with TRBJ2-7, with 9 bases aligning to TRBD1. This CDR3 is 15 amino acids long. Germline lookup yields CDR1 MDHEN and CDR2 SYDVKM. The V segment lost 5 bases and the J segment 3 bases; nucleotides outside the gene matches: 8. CDR3 sequence (DNA): TGTGCCAGCAGTCCCAACAGGGGGCGTAACTACGAGCAGTACTTC. Its translation is CASSPNRGRNYEQYF.

Only a few counts were recorded for this clone. This chain uses TRBV5-4 with TRBJ2-7, with 7 positions matching TRBD2. From germline, CDR1 is SGHNT and CDR2 YYREEE (reference sequence). The junction had 2 bases not matched to a gene; V was cut back by 3 bases and J by 2 bases. This CDR3 comprises 13 residues. CDR3 residues: CASSSGGTYEQYF. The CDR3 bases are TGTGCCAGCAGCTCGGGGGGAACCTACGAGCAGTACTTC.

This clone was detected once. The J gene is TRBJ2-5, the V gene TRBV7-9; weak D call: TRBD2 (5 bases). Germline V gene lookup returns CDR1 SEHNR and CDR2 FQNEAQ (reference sequence). The V gene lost 3 bases and the J gene lost 4 bases, with 6 bases spanning the gap. CDR3 length equals 12 residues. The CDR3 here is CASSLEVETQYF. The CDR3 DNA follows: TGTGCCAGCAGCTTGGAGGTAGAGACCCAGTACTTC. Together with reference TRBV7-9 and TRBJ2-5, the CDR3 gives the full variable domain: DTGVSQNPRHKITKRGQNVTFRCDPISEHNRLYWYRQTLGQGPEFLTYFQNEAQLEKSRLLSDRFSAERPKGSFSTLEIQRTEQGDSAMYLCASSLEVETQYFGPGTRLLVL.

Only one count was recorded for this clone. This chain uses TRBV12-3 or TRBV12-4 with TRBJ1-1; D is perhaps TRBD1 (5 bases). Trimming shortened V by 6 bases and J by 0 bases, and 8 bases separated the two germline ends. The CDR3 runs to 13 residues. CDR3 DNA: TGTGCCAGCAGCGAGACAGTGAACACTGAAGCTTTCTTT. Protein product: CASSETVNTEAFF.

Notes on this clone: Other DNA sequences in the sample encode the same CDR3. This chain links TRBV28 with TRBJ1-5; 9 bases match TRBD1. In germline, CDR1 is MDHEN, CDR2 SYDVKM. Unmatched junction bases numbered 13, after V lost 9 bases and J lost 7 bases. CDR3 size: 15 residues. CDR3 in DNA: TGTGCCAGTTCCCTGGGACAGGGATTCCGACAGCCCCAGCATTTT. Residues: CASSLGQGFRQPQHF.

V and J are TRBV6-2 or TRBV6-3 and TRBJ2-1, with TRBD2 identical over 8 bases. V shed 2 bases and J 0 bases; nucleotides not matched to a gene: 3. This CDR3 comprises 16 residues. Germline V lookup: CDR1 MNHEY, CDR2 SVGEGT. CDR3 protein: CASSYLGTSSYNEQFF. CDR3 in DNA: TGTGCCAGCAGTTACCTCGGGACTAGCTCCTACAATGAGCAGTTCTTC.

The chain couples TRBV19 to TRBJ1-5; 7 bases fit TRBD1. This CDR3 is 16 amino acids long. The V gene end was trimmed by 5 bases and the J gene end by 4 bases; junction bases not matched to a gene: 11. Per germline, CDR1 LNHDA and CDR2 SQIVND (reference sequence). The CDR3 DNA reads TGTGCCAGTAGTCTTCACATGACAGGGTGGAATCAGCCCCAGCATTTT. It yields the protein CASSLHMTGWNQPQHF.

V is TRBV20-1 and J is TRBJ2-3, with 7 bases aligning to TRBD2. V was clipped by 3 bases and J by 0 bases; unmatched bases: 3. This CDR3 spans 14 amino acids. Germline loops: CDR1 DFQATT, CDR2 SNEGSKA (reference sequence). This CDR3 reads CSASHSGSTDTQYF. CDR3 DNA: TGCAGTGCTAGTCATAGCGGGAGCACAGATACGCAGTATTTT.

The chain recombines TRBV15 with TRBJ1-1, with 8 nucleotides matching TRBD1. The CDR3 covers 14 residues. In germline, CDR1 is LNHNV, CDR2 YYDKDF (reference sequence). V lost 0 bases and J lost 5; bases outside the gene matches: 2. The CDR3 DNA reads TGTGCCACCAGCAGAGATAGACAGGGGACTGAAGCTTTCTTT. Encoded protein: CATSRDRQGTEAFF. Supplemented by reference TRBV15 and TRBJ1-1, the full variable domain reads DAMVIQNPRYQVTQFGKPVTLSCSQTLNHNVMYWYQQKSSQAPKLLFHYYDKDFNNEADTPDNFQSRRPNTSFCFLDIRSPGLGDTAMYLCATSRDRQGTEAFFGQGTRLTVV.

This chain connects TRBV5-6 to TRBJ2-7; the D is unclear. The germline V gene has CDR1 SGHDT and CDR2 YYEEEE. V was pared by 0 bases and J by 3 bases, with 4 bases between. This CDR3 region has 12 residues. The CDR3 reads CASSLGGYEQYF. The CDR3 bases are TGTGCCAGCAGCTTGGGAGGCTACGAGCAGTACTTC.

The chain recombines TRBV4-1 with TRBJ1-2; 7 nucleotides agree with TRBD1. This CDR3 is 16 amino acids long. CDR1 is MGHRA and CDR2 is YSYEKL in the germline V gene. The V gene end was trimmed by 3 bases and the J gene end by 0 bases; junction bases not matched to a gene: 7. The CDR3 reads CASSHHRQGANYGYTF. The DNA for the CDR3 is TGCGCCAGCAGCCATCATAGACAGGGAGCTAACTATGGCTACACCTTC.